A single sample is the source of the 6 T cell receptor beta chains below, sequenced in a study of T-cell memory formation after mild COVID-19. Using its own MiXCR run on the 5' RACE reads, TCRdb lists one record per CDR3 protein. There are fewer than 450,000 distinct CDR3 sequences in the sample; approximately 21% occur only once, and approximately 13% lies in the top ten. The specimen was PBMCs or a T cell subset sorted from them (not recorded which). The receptor source for this set is an adult woman who had mild COVID-19 (a few samples of this study predate the infection). Cell type and time point are not known.

The rearrangement joins TRBV4-3 to TRBJ2-5; 10 bases agree with TRBD1. Germline loops: CDR1 LGHNA, CDR2 YSLEER. The CDR3 runs to 15 residues. Trimming at V came to 4 bases and at J to 5 bases, leaving 7 bases not matched to a gene. This chain's CDR3 is CASSPRRTGGETQYF. The CDR3 nucleotides are TGCGCCAGCAGCCCCCGCCGGACAGGGGGGGAGACCCAGTACTTC.

The V call is TRBV24-1, the J call TRBJ2-6; the D gene could be TRBD1 or TRBD2 (5 bases each). Germline V gene lookup returns CDR1 KGHDR and CDR2 SFDVKD. Deletions cut 5 bases from V and 1 base from J, with 17 bases between. The CDR3 runs to 18 residues. The CDR3 sequence is CATSGPAGRVSGANVLTF. The CDR3 bases are TGTGCCACCAGTGGTCCGGCAGGGCGGGTTTCTGGGGCCAACGTCCTGACTTTC.

This clonotype was detected many times. The J gene is TRBJ1-6, the V gene TRBV6-2 or TRBV6-3; D is possibly TRBD1 (5 bases). Trimming removed 11 bases from V and 6 bases from J, with 17 bases in between. Germline V gene data show CDR1 as MNHEY and CDR2 as SVGEGT. The CDR3 spans 14 residues. The CDR3 DNA follows: TGTGCCGGACATTTAGGACGGGGTAATTCACCCCTCCACTTT. Amino acids: CAGHLGRGNSPLHF.

The chain is built from TRBV4-1 and TRBJ1-3; TRBD1 matches at 7 bases. Trimming removed 2 bases from V and 4 bases from J; junction bases left unmatched: 5. CDR1 is MGHRA, CDR2 YSYEKL, per germline. This CDR3 is built from 15 residues. The DNA of the CDR3 is TGCGCCAGCAGCCAACTACAGGGGCTAGGAAACACCATATATTTT. It encodes CASSQLQGLGNTIYF.

The chain has TRBV6-5 and TRBJ1-5; the D gene is possibly TRBD1 (6 bases). Germline CDR1 is MNHEY and CDR2 is SVGAGI. The CDR3 loop spans 17 amino acids. Trimming shortened V by 5 bases and J by 1 base, and 18 bases separated the two germline ends. The CDR3 bases are TGTGCCAGCAGTAATAGTTTCTTACAGGGAAGCAATCAGCCCCAGCATTTT. This encodes CASSNSFLQGSNQPQHF.

This clonotype was observed a few times. V is TRBV7-9 and J is TRBJ2-7, with 9 bases fitting TRBD2. The CDR3 has 16 residues. Per the germline V gene, CDR1 is SEHNR and CDR2 is FQNEAQ (reference sequence). V was pared by 6 bases and J by 0 bases, with 9 bases of the junction left unmatched. CDR3 residues: CASRAAAGGGSYEQYF. In nucleotides, the CDR3 is TGTGCCAGCAGGGCCGCTGCGGGGGGGGGCTCCTACGAGCAGTACTTC.